This T cell receptor (beta chain) was sequenced in a study of OX40 agonist ivuxolimab in advanced cancers. Overall study: Ivuxolimab, which is an agonistic anti-OX40 (CD134) antibody, was administered to the patients.

The CDR3 sequence is 14 residues long. V lost 6 bases and J 1 base, leaving 12 bases between the germline ends. Germline V gene data show CDR1 as ENHRY and CDR2 as SYGVKD. Only in-frame clones appear in the TCRdb table, and some are missing; sequencing was by immunoSEQ multiplex PCR. Of about 12,000 clones listed, nearly 80% are singletons. This clone has just one count. This clonotype was obtained from an adult with an advanced solid tumor such as melanoma, head and neck, liver or kidney cancer. The input for sequencing was CD4+ or CD8+ T cells sorted from blood, taken in a trial of the OX40 agonist ivuxolimab. This sequence joins TRBV10-3 and TRBJ1-1; D possibly corresponds to TRBD1 (6 bases). The CDR3 DNA sequence: TGTGCCATCAGAACACAGGGCTCGAACACTGAAGCTTTCTTT. Translating it yields CAIRTQGSNTEAFF.